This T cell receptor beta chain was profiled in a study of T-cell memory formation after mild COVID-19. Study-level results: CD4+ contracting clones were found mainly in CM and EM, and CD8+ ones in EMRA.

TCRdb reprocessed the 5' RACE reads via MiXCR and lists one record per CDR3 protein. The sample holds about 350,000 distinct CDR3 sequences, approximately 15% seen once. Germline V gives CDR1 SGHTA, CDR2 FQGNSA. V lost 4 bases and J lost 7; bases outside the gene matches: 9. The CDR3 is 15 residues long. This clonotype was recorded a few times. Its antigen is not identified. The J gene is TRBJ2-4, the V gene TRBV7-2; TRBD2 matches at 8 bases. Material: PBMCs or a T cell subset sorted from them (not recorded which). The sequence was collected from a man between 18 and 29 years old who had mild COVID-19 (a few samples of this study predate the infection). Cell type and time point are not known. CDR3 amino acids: CASSSSGSLGNIQYF. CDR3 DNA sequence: TGTGCCAGCAGCTCTAGCGGGTCCCTAGGGAACATTCAGTACTTC.